Each of the 13 T cell receptor beta chains below was sequenced from the same sample in a study of regulatory T cells in long-lasting Graves disease. According to the study, TCR beta libraries were built with iRepertoire HTBI primers and CDR3-region Arm-PCR. In TCRdb, the multiplex PCR reads were re-called with MiXCR into one record per CDR3 protein. The sample shows a few hundred thousand distinct CDR3 sequences, 20% to 25% of them seen only once. Time point: persistent/refractory GD, antithyroid drugs over 5 years with positive TRAb. PBMC-extracted RNA yielded the TCR library. The sequencing used peripheral blood mononuclear cells (PBMCs), collected when the disease was refractory, from a patient treated with antithyroid drugs. Every receptor here comes from a female donor with Graves disease.

J is TRBJ2-2 and V is TRBV7-9; 10 bases are shared with TRBD1. The CDR3 sequence is 16 residues long. Trimming took 6 bases from V and 7 from J; bases not matched to a gene: 11. Germline loops: CDR1 SEHNR, CDR2 FQNEAQ (reference sequence). CDR3 nucleotides: TGTGCCAGCAGGACTTATGACAGGGGGCTGAGCGGGGAGCTGTTTTTT. Translating it yields CASRTYDRGLSGELFF.

This clonotype was picked up a small number of times. The V gene is TRBV19, the J gene TRBJ1-4; a possible D gene is TRBD1 (6 bases). This CDR3 has 16 amino acids. V was pared by 5 bases and J by 5 bases, with 18 bases between. The germline CDR1 and CDR2 sequences are LNHDA and SQIVND (reference sequence). The CDR3 nucleotides read TGTGCCAGTAGTTCCGGCAGGGGCTCGGGCAATGAAAAACTGTTTTTT. Its protein product is CASSSGRGSGNEKLFF. The whole variable domain, remainder taken from reference TRBV19 and TRBJ1-4, is DGGITQSPKYLFRKEGQNVTLSCEQNLNHDAMYWYRQDPGQGLRLIYYSQIVNDFQKGDIAEGYSVSREKKESFPLTVTSAQKNPTAFYLCASSSGRGSGNEKLFFGSGTQLSVL.

This clonotype was seen more than once but under ten times. The genes are TRBV6-1 and TRBJ1-1, with a weak D call TRBD1 (5 bases). Germline V gives CDR1 MNHNS, CDR2 SASEGT. The CDR3 is made up of 13 amino acids. Trimming removed 6 bases at V and 5 bases at J, with 13 bases between. CDR3 protein: CASSPAGGTEAFF. As DNA, the CDR3 is TGTGCCAGCAGCCCCGCCGGGGGAACTGAAGCTTTCTTT.

V usage is TRBV10-3 and J usage is TRBJ1-2, with 10 bases identical to TRBD1. The ends lost 7 bases at V and 8 bases at J; junction bases unmatched: 10. Germline V gene sequence: CDR1 ENHRY, CDR2 SYGVKD. CDR3 size: 14 residues. DNA for the CDR3: TGTGCCATCACGGCGGGACAGGGGCCAGGAGGCTACACCTTC. Protein product: CAITAGQGPGGYTF.

CDR3 amino acids: CASSGGSAPYEQYF. DNA of the CDR3: TGCGCCAGCAGCGGGGGGTCCGCCCCATACGAGCAGTACTTC. The chain employs TRBV5-1 and TRBJ2-7, with a weak D call TRBD2 (6 bases). The CDR3 extends over 14 amino acids. Germline values: CDR1 SGHRS, CDR2 YFSETQ. Trimming left V 4 bases short and J 4 bases short, with 15 bases between.

This clonotype was seen many times. This chain joins TRBV15 and TRBJ2-7; 7 bases are shared with TRBD1. V lost 5 bases and J lost 4; bases outside the gene matches: 8. Germline CDR1 LNHNV, CDR2 YYDKDF (reference sequence). The CDR3 spans 14 residues. The CDR3 sequence: CATSLEQGWYEQYF. The CDR3 region has the DNA TGTGCCACCAGCTTGGAACAGGGGTGGTACGAGCAGTACTTC.

The chain recombines TRBV7-3 with TRBJ2-7; TRBD2 matches 8 bases. This CDR3 is built from 15 residues. With 2 bases clipped from V and 2 bases from J, the junction kept 5 bases outside the gene matches. Germline V gives CDR1 SGHTA, CDR2 FQGTGA. The CDR3 DNA is TGTGCCAGCAGCTTAGCTAGCGGGTCGACCTACGAGCAGTACTTC. Protein sequence: CASSLASGSTYEQYF.

The sample holds many counts of this clonotype. This chain joins TRBV7-8 and TRBJ1-4; TRBD1 aligns across 12 bases. This CDR3 has 17 residues. V was clipped by 5 bases and J by 6 bases; unmatched bases: 10. In germline, CDR1 is SGHVS, CDR2 FQNEAQ. CDR3 sequence: CASSPGTGGASDEKLFF. CDR3 DNA: TGTGCCAGCAGCCCTGGGACAGGGGGCGCATCGGATGAAAAACTGTTTTTT.

This clonotype was seen ten or more times. The chain links TRBV9 to TRBJ2-7; 8 positions agree with TRBD2. The CDR3 is 14 residues long. Trimming at V came to 3 bases and at J to 1 base, leaving 3 bases not matched to a gene. In germline, CDR1 is SGDLS, CDR2 YYNGEE. In DNA, the CDR3 is TGTGCCAGCAGCGAGGGGACTAGGTCCTACGAGCAGTACTTC. It specifies CASSEGTRSYEQYF. Using reference TRBV9 and TRBJ2-7 for the parts outside the CDR3, the full variable domain is DSGVTQTPKHLITATGQRVTLRCSPRSGDLSVYWYQQSLDQGLQFLIQYYNGEERAKGNILERFSAQQFPDLHSELNLSSLELGDSALYFCASSEGTRSYEQYFGPGTRLTVT.

In this sample, this clonotype turned up a few times. This may come from a read error, since a much larger clone is one base off. This chain links TRBV3-1 with TRBJ2-5; D is ambiguous. V dropped 0 bases and J dropped 7 bases, with 9 bases sitting between them. Germline CDR1 and CDR2: LGHDT and YNNKEL (reference sequence). This CDR3 spans 13 amino acids. CDR3 bases: TGTGCCAGCAGCCAAGAAGCCTTCGGGACCCAGTACTTC. Its translation: CASSQEAFGTQYF.

The chain carries TRBV12-3 or TRBV12-4 and TRBJ1-2; 8 bases map to TRBD1. V lost 5 bases to trimming and J lost 4 bases; unmatched junction nucleotides: 6. This CDR3 contains 14 residues. The CDR3 sequence: CASSTQTGVYGYTF. CDR3 in DNA: TGTGCCAGCAGTACCCAGACAGGGGTCTATGGCTACACCTTC.

In regard to this clonotype: A much more abundant neighbour one base away suggests this may be a read error. The CDR3 here is CASTHRDRINPGELFF. The CDR3 DNA reads TGTGCCAGCACCCACCGGGACAGGATTAACCCCGGGGAGCTGTTTTTT. V is TRBV6-1 and J is TRBJ2-2; 8 bases agree with TRBD1. Germline trimming cut 7 bases from V and 6 bases from J; bases unmatched to any gene: 13. This CDR3 has 16 residues. Germline V gene data show CDR1 as MNHNS and CDR2 as SASEGT.

This sequence joins TRBV9 and TRBJ1-6; D unclear. Germline V gene sequence: CDR1 SGDLS, CDR2 YYNGEE. V lost 3 bases and J 0 bases, leaving 7 bases between the germline ends. The CDR3 runs to 15 residues. CDR3 amino acids: CASSESASYNSPLHF. The CDR3 nucleotides read TGTGCCAGCAGCGAAAGTGCCTCCTATAATTCACCCCTCCACTTT.